Sequencing of this T cell receptor beta chain was carried out in a study of T cells in localized non-small cell lung cancer. Sequencing used immunoSEQ multiplex PCR; TCRdb keeps in-frame clones, though not all of them. The repertoire holds tens of thousands of clones, with about four fifths as singletons. This TCR came from a female donor aged 60 or older with stage II squamous cell lung carcinoma. This specimen was peripheral blood, taken before any cancer treatment.

CDR3 DNA: TGTGCCAGCTCACCGGACAGGGCCAATTCACCCCTCCACTTT. Encoded protein: CASSPDRANSPLHF. The chain is built from TRBV18 and TRBJ1-6; 8 positions agree with TRBD1. This CDR3 is built from 14 residues. The trim removed 3 bases at V and 7 bases at J, leaving 2 bases unmatched. Germline V gene lookup returns CDR1 KGHSH and CDR2 LQKENI.